This T cell receptor beta chain was recorded in a study of CD8+ T cells in alopecia areata. Regarding the study as a whole: Clonality exceeded that of normal scalp in lesional scalp, most notably in alopecia totalis/universalis. Scalp samples also yield sequences from resident alphabeta T cells of normal skin.

cDNA reverse transcribed from extracted RNA served as the sequencing template. Sequencing used immunoSEQ multiplex PCR; TCRdb keeps in-frame clones, though not all of them. This table has fewer than 40,000 clones, 45% to 60% appearing once. Sampling of alopecia areata patients yielded lesional scalp punch biopsies as well as peripheral blood. Sorted out of PBMCs were CD4+ T cells and CD8+ T cells. The CDR3 runs to 15 residues. The V end lost 2 bases, the J end lost 5 bases, and 15 bases lay between the germline ends. The V gene's germline CDR1 is SGHTA and CDR2 FQGNSA. Regarding this clone: Its antigen is currently unknown.

The TCR originated in a human donor with alopecia areata. The rearrangement uses TRBV7-2 and TRBJ1-2; tentatively, D is TRBD1 (6 bases). Material: NKG2D-high CD8+ T cells sorted from blood. The CDR3 spells CASSLPGAGPYGYTF. The CDR3 bases are TGTGCCAGCAGCTTACCAGGGGCCGGACCTTATGGCTACACCTTC. The entire variable domain, with the rest obtained from reference TRBV7-2 and TRBJ1-2, is as follows: GAGVSQSPSNKVTEKGKDVELRCDPISGHTALYWYRQSLGQGLEFLIYFQGNSAPDKSGLPSDRFSAERTGGSVSTLTIQRTQQEDSAVYLCASSLPGAGPYGYTFGSGTRLTVV.